The 6 T cell receptor beta chains listed next were all sequenced from one sample in a study of T cell responses to AZD1222 COVID-19 vaccine. Data came from immunoSEQ multiplex PCR; TCRdb stores just in-frame clones and leaves some out. The data contain 95,000 to 100,000 clones, approximately 91% of them seen just once; the ten biggest clones take up just over 8%. The sample here was peripheral blood, taken 28 days after the second AZD1222 dose. The source is an adult who received the AZD1222 COVID-19 vaccine.

The rearrangement links TRBV29-1 to TRBJ2-3; D remains unclear. The CDR3 runs 8 residues. Between the trimmed V and J ends, which lost 3 bases and 13 bases, there was a span of 5 bases. CDR1 is SQVTM and CDR2 is ANQGSEA in the germline V gene. The CDR3: CSVEQKYF. CDR3 nucleotide sequence: TGCAGCGTTGAGCAGAAGTATTTT.

The genes are TRBV28 and TRBJ2-7, with D unresolved. The CDR3 is made up of 11 amino acids. CDR1 MDHEN and CDR2 SYDVKM come from the germline V gene. Trimming shortened V by 4 bases and J by 3 bases, and 4 bases separated the two germline ends. This chain's CDR3 is CASSSYYEQYF. CDR3 nucleotide sequence: TGTGCCAGCAGTTCGTACTACGAGCAGTACTTC.

The V call is TRBV10-3, the J call TRBJ1-5; possible D gene TRBD1, 5 bases. This CDR3 has 13 residues. Germline-derived CDR1 and CDR2 are ENHRY and SYGVKD. V lost 7 bases to trimming and J lost 6 bases, with 13 bases between them. CDR3 region: CAINAGDGQPQHF. The CDR3 coding sequence is TGTGCCATCAACGCGGGGGATGGTCAGCCCCAGCATTTT.

The chain links TRBV15 to TRBJ1-6, with TRBD1 identical over 7 bases. From germline, CDR1 is LNHNV and CDR2 YYDKDF (reference sequence). The ends lost 6 bases at V and 5 bases at J; junction bases unmatched: 4. The CDR3 spans 14 residues. This chain's CDR3 is CATREDRNNSPLHF. The CDR3 DNA reads TGTGCCACCAGGGAGGACAGGAATAATTCACCCCTCCACTTT.

This clone was picked up one time. The V gene is TRBV7-9, the J gene TRBJ2-6, with D possibly matching TRBD1 (6 bases). The CDR3 totals 19 residues. The germline V gene has CDR1 SEHNR and CDR2 FQNEAQ (reference sequence). Trimming removed 4 bases at V and 0 bases at J, with 19 bases between. CDR3 in amino acids: CASSSDGTRTFSGANVLTF. In DNA form, the CDR3 reads TGTGCCAGCAGCTCCGATGGGACACGGACTTTCTCTGGGGCCAACGTCCTGACTTTC. Full variable domain (outside the CDR3, taken from reference TRBV7-9 and TRBJ2-6): DTGVSQNPRHKITKRGQNVTFRCDPISEHNRLYWYRQTLGQGPEFLTYFQNEAQLEKSRLLSDRFSAERPKGSFSTLEIQRTEQGDSAMYLCASSSDGTRTFSGANVLTFGAGSRLTVL.

In its sample, this clone was seen once. The rearrangement links TRBV7-3 to TRBJ2-3, with 7 bases identical to TRBD2. Germline assignment: CDR1 SGHTA and CDR2 FQGTGA. The CDR3 sequence is 16 residues long. With 0 bases clipped from V and 3 bases from J, the junction kept 6 bases outside the gene matches. The CDR3 DNA follows: TGTGCCAGCAGCTTAACTGGGGCTAGCGGAACAGATACGCAGTATTTT. Protein: CASSLTGASGTDTQYF. Complete variable domain (other parts from reference TRBV7-3 and TRBJ2-3): GAGVSQTPSNKVTEKGKYVELRCDPISGHTALYWYRQSLGQGPEFLIYFQGTGAADDSGLPNDRFFAVRPEGSVSTLKIQRTERGDSAVYLCASSLTGASGTDTQYFGPGTRLTVL.